This TCR beta chain is drawn from a study of cytomegalovirus exposure and HLA in healthy donors. Germline CDR1 and CDR2: GTSNPN and SVGIG (reference sequence). With V trimmed by 3 bases and J by 4 bases, 1 base remained unmatched. The CDR3 is made up of 12 amino acids. With 60 Vbeta and 13 Jbeta primers, the PCR was carried out. Using immunoSEQ multiplex PCR, the repertoire was profiled, and TCRdb retains in-frame clones only, with some absent. The data hold some 170,000 clones, with 75% to 90% observed a single time. This clone was seen once. The TCR comes from a girl aged 2 to 9 in good health and CMV-seropositive. The J gene is TRBJ1-1, the V gene TRBV30; 8 nucleotides agree with TRBD1. Source material: PBMCs. The DNA of the CDR3 is TGTGCCTGGAGGGGACAGGCCACTGAAGCTTTCTTT. Residues: CAWRGQATEAFF.